A single sample is the source of the 10 T cell receptor beta chains below, sequenced in a study of blood T cell repertoires in COVID-19. Produced via immunoSEQ multiplex PCR; TCRdb's table is partial and in-frame only. The sample yields about 300,000 clones, 85% to 90% seen once. The sequencing input was peripheral blood. The source of these receptors is a young woman with COVID-19, enrolled during active disease.

This rearrangement joins TRBV18 to TRBJ1-1, with D unresolved. This CDR3 comprises 13 residues. Germline values: CDR1 KGHSH, CDR2 LQKENI. The ends were cut back, 6 bases at V and 3 bases at J, with 11 bases in the middle. The CDR3 reads CASSPQGDTEAFF. In nucleotides, the CDR3 is TGTGCCAGCTCTCCGCAAGGAGACACTGAAGCTTTCTTT.

The genes are TRBV2 and TRBJ1-5, with D perhaps matching TRBD1 (6 bases). This CDR3 has 15 amino acids. The V and J ends lost 5 bases and 6 bases respectively, with 17 bases between them. Germline CDR1 is SNHLY and CDR2 is FYNNEI. This CDR3 is CASSPPRGKGQPQHF. For the CDR3, the DNA is TGTGCCAGCAGTCCCCCCAGGGGAAAGGGTCAGCCCCAGCATTTT. The full variable domain, with the rest looked up from reference TRBV2 and TRBJ1-5, is EPEVTQTPSHQVTQMGQEVILRCVPISNHLYFYWYRQILGQKVEFLVSFYNNEISEKSEIFDDQFSVERPDGSNFTLKIRSTKLEDSAMYFCASSPPRGKGQPQHFGDGTRLSIL.

V is TRBV5-5 and J is TRBJ1-4; D is undetermined. CDR1 and CDR2 (germline): SGHKS, YYEKEE (reference sequence). V was shortened by 0 bases and J by 8 bases, with 14 bases between the two germline ends. The CDR3 covers 15 residues. The CDR3 loop is CASSLGPTELEKLFF. The DNA for the CDR3 is TGTGCCAGCAGCTTGGGCCCCACCGAACTCGAAAAACTGTTTTTT.

The chain's CDR3 is CASGPDRDDIEQYF. DNA of the CDR3: TGTGCCAGCGGACCGGACAGGGATGACATCGAGCAGTACTTC. The chain combines TRBV2 with TRBJ2-7, with TRBD1 identical over 8 bases. The CDR3 has 14 amino acids. The trim removed 8 bases at V and 6 bases at J, leaving 12 bases unmatched. Germline V gives CDR1 SNHLY, CDR2 FYNNEI.

The chain uses TRBV3-1 (or the pseudogene TRBV3-2) and TRBJ1-4, with TRBD1 as a possible D gene (5 bases). V was cut by 3 bases and J by 3 bases, with 11 bases left in between. The germline CDR1 and CDR2 sequences are LGHDT and YNNKEL (reference sequence). This CDR3 comprises 15 residues. The DNA for the CDR3 is TGTGCCAGCAGCCACCAGGGTGTATCTAATGAAAAACTGTTTTTT. Amino acid sequence: CASSHQGVSNEKLFF.

The J gene is TRBJ2-7, the V gene TRBV6-5, with D perhaps matching TRBD2 (5 bases). Germline V gene lookup returns CDR1 MNHEY and CDR2 SVGAGI. The V end lost 6 bases, the J end lost 3 bases, and 12 bases lay between the germline ends. This CDR3 is 13 amino acids long. CDR3 residues: CASRRDSHYEQYV. CDR3 DNA: TGTGCCAGCAGGAGGGATTCGCACTACGAGCAGTACGTC.

The chain couples TRBV28 to TRBJ2-7; 8 bases align to TRBD1. CDR1 is MDHEN, CDR2 SYDVKM, per germline. V lost 5 bases, J lost 0 bases, and 12 bases stayed unmatched. This CDR3 has 17 residues. The DNA of the CDR3 is TGTGCCAGCAGTGCCTTGAAGACAGGGGCGAGCTCCTACGAGCAGTACGTC. This gives the protein CASSALKTGASSYEQYV.

V gene TRBV4-1 combines with J gene TRBJ1-3; D might be TRBD1 (6 bases). CDR1 MGHRA and CDR2 YSYEKL come from the germline V gene. The CDR3 is 15 residues long. The germline V and J ends were trimmed by 4 bases and 0 bases, with 10 bases remaining between them. CDR3 in amino acids: CASSLGQFSGNTIYF. The CDR3 region has the DNA TGCGCCAGCAGCCTCGGACAGTTCTCTGGAAACACCATATATTTT.

This clone turned up a few times. The chain uses TRBV5-4 and TRBJ2-5; D ambiguous. V was trimmed by 5 bases and J by 1 base, leaving 15 bases between them. The CDR3 spans 15 residues. CDR1 and CDR2 (germline): SGHNT, YYREEE (reference sequence). CDR3 sequence (DNA): TGTGCCAGCAGATCCCAAAGTCGGTCCCAAGAGACCCAGTACTTC. It codes for CASRSQSRSQETQYF.

This clone was counted a single time. The chain uses TRBV19 and TRBJ1-2, with D possibly being TRBD1 (5 bases). The germline CDR1 and CDR2 sequences are LNHDA and SQIVND (reference sequence). V gave up 4 bases and J gave up 4 bases, with 16 bases separating them. This CDR3 has 15 amino acids. The DNA of the CDR3 is TGTGCCAGTAGTAGCCTCGGGGGAATTAGCTATGGCTACACCTTC. Its translation is CASSSLGGISYGYTF. Looking up the rest from reference TRBV19 and TRBJ1-2 gives the full variable domain: DGGITQSPKYLFRKEGQNVTLSCEQNLNHDAMYWYRQDPGQGLRLIYYSQIVNDFQKGDIAEGYSVSREKKESFPLTVTSAQKNPTAFYLCASSSLGGISYGYTFGSGTRLTVV.